Listed below are T cell receptor beta chains from one sample, sequenced in a study of vaccination and CD4 T cells after COVID-19. TCRdb used MiXCR to reprocess the PCR reads, holding one entry per CDR3 protein. Among approximately 18,000 distinct CDR3 sequences listed, around 48% were seen once. Their antigen targets remain unknown. Sample: CD4+ T cells from blood, cultured in vitro. The receptors were sampled from a human donor who had recovered from COVID-19. Both conserved end residues are part of each CDR3. The D gene is left open where the match is weak. For some rows the clone size is stated as once, few or many, or as a class when expanded; others skip it.

D gene	J gene	V gene	clone size	CDR3 protein	CDR3 DNA
.	TRBJ2-7	TRBV12-3/TRBV12-4	.	CASSLHKGNYEQYF	TGTGCCAGCAGTTTACATAAGGGGAACTACGAGCAGTACTTC
TRBD1	TRBJ2-3	TRBV11-1	.	CASSSGQLAGDTQYF	TGTGCCAGCAGCTCGGGACAGTTAGCTGGAGATACGCAGTATTTT
.	TRBJ1-2	TRBV15	few	CATSQGPGVGYGYTF	TGTGCCACCAGCCAAGGCCCTGGGGTTGGCTATGGCTACACCTTC
TRBD2	TRBJ2-7	TRBV7-2	.	CASSFPGGRYEQYF	TGTGCCAGCAGCTTCCCCGGGGGGAGGTACGAGCAGTACTTC
.	TRBJ2-3	TRBV7-3	.	CASSLNSFGDTQYF	TGTGCCAGCAGCTTAAACAGCTTTGGGGATACGCAGTATTTT
.	TRBJ1-2	TRBV19	few	CASSMGGGYTF	TGTGCCAGTAGTATGGGCGGTGGCTACACCTTC
.	TRBJ2-6	TRBV6-2/TRBV6-3	.	CASSYSSDPSLIHPGANVLTF	TGTGCCAGCAGTTACTCATCGGACCCCTCACTTATTCACCCTGGGGCCAACGTCCTGACTTTC
.	TRBJ2-7	TRBV27	.	CASSLPSRWPNYEQYF	TGTGCCAGCAGTTTGCCCAGCCGGTGGCCCAACTACGAGCAGTACTTC
.	TRBJ2-7	TRBV11-2	.	CASSLVKRQVYEQYF	TGTGCCAGCAGCTTAGTGAAGAGGCAGGTCTACGAGCAGTACTTC
.	TRBJ2-2	TRBV7-9	.	CASSLSPDTGELFF	TGCGCCAGCAGCTTGTCTCCCGACACCGGGGAGCTGTTTTTT
TRBD1	TRBJ1-2	TRBV14	.	CASSQRSGGYGYTF	TGTGCCAGCAGCCAACGTTCAGGGGGCTATGGCTACACCTTC
TRBD1	TRBJ2-7	TRBV12-3/TRBV12-4	.	CASSLRGQEAEQYF	TGTGCCAGCAGTTTACGGGGACAGGAGGCAGAGCAGTACTTC
.	TRBJ2-5	TRBV7-2	.	CASAQQETQYF	TGTGCCAGCGCCCAGCAAGAGACCCAGTACTTC
.	TRBJ2-7	TRBV5-6	.	CASSPYEASSYEQYF	TGTGCCAGCAGCCCCTACGAGGCGAGCTCCTACGAGCAGTACTTC
TRBD1	TRBJ2-7	TRBV20-1	.	CSARGYRGDEQYF	TGCAGTGCTAGAGGGTACAGGGGAGACGAGCAGTACTTC
.	TRBJ2-2	TRBV24-1	few	CATSDTTAENTGELFF	TGTGCCACCAGTGATACTACAGCGGAGAACACCGGGGAGCTGTTTTTT
TRBD2	TRBJ2-7	TRBV20-1	.	CSANRPRGGSSYEQYF	TGCAGTGCCAACCGACCTAGGGGCGGGAGCTCCTACGAGCAGTACTTC
TRBD2	TRBJ2-1	TRBV6-2/TRBV6-3	few	CASSYALGRGVHEQFF	TGTGCCAGCAGTTACGCGCTGGGGCGGGGGGTCCATGAGCAGTTCTTC